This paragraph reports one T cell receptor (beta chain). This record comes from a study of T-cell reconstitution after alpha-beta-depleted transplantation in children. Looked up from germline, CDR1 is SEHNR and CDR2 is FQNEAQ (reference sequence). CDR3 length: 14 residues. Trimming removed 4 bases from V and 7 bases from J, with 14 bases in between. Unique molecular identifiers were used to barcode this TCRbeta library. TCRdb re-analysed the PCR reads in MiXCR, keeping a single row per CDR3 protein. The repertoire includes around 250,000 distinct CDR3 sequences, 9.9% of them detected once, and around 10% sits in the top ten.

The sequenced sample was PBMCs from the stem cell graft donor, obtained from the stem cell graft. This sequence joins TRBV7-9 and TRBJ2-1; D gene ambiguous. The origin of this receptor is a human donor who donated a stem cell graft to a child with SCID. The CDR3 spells CASSSEWAWNEQFF. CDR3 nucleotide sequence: TGTGCCAGCAGCTCTGAATGGGCCTGGAATGAGCAGTTCTTC.